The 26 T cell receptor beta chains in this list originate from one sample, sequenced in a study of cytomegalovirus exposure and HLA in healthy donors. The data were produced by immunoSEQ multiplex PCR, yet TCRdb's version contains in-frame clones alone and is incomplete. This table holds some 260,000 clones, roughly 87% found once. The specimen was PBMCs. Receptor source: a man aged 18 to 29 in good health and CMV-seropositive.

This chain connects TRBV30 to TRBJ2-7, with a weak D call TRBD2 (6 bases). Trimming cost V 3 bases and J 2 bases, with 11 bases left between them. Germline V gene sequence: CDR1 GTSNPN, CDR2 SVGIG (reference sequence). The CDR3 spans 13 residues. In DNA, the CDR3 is TGTGCCTGGAGCGGGGGAATTACCTACGAGCAGTACTTC. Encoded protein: CAWSGGITYEQYF.

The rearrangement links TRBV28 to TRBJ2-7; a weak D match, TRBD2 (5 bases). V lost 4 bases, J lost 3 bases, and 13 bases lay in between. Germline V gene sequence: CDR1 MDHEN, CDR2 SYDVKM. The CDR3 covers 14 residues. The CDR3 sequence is CASSWRQRDYEQYF. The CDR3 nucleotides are TGTGCCAGCAGTTGGCGGCAACGGGACTACGAGCAGTACTTC.

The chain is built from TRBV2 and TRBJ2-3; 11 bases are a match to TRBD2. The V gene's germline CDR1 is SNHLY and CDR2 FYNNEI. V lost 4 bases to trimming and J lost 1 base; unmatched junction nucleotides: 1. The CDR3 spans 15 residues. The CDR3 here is CASSVGLAGTDTQYF. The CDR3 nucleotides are TGTGCCAGCAGTGTGGGACTAGCGGGCACAGATACGCAGTATTTT. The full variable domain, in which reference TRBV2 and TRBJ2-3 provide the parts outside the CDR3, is EPEVTQTPSHQVTQMGQEVILRCVPISNHLYFYWYRQILGQKVEFLVSFYNNEISEKSEIFDDQFSVERPDGSNFTLKIRSTKLEDSAMYFCASSVGLAGTDTQYFGPGTRLTVL.

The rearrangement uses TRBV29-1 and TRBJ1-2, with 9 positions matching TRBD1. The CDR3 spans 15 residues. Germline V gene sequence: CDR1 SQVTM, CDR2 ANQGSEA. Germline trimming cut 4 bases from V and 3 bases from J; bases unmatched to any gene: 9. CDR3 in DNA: TGCAGCGTTGTCTCCGGGACAGGGACGGACTATGGCTACACCTTC. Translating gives CSVVSGTGTDYGYTF.

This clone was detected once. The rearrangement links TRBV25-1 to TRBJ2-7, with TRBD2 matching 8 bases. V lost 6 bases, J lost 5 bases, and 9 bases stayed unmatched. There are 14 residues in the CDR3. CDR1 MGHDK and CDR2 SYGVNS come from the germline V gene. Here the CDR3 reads CASRPGLDPNEQYF. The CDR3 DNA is TGTGCCAGCAGACCGGGACTAGACCCAAACGAGCAGTACTTC.

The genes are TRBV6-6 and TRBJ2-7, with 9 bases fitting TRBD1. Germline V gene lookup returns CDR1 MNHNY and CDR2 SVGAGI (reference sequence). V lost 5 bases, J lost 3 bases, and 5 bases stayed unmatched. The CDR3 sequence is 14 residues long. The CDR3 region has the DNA TGTGCCAGCAGTCAACCGGGACAGGGCTACGAGCAGTACTTC. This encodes CASSQPGQGYEQYF.

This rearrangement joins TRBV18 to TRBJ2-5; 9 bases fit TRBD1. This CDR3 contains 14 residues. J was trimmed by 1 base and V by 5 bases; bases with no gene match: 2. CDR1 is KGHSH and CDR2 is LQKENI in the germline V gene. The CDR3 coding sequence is TGTGCCAGCTCAACGACAGGGGGCCAAGAGACCCAGTACTTC. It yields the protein CASSTTGGQETQYF.

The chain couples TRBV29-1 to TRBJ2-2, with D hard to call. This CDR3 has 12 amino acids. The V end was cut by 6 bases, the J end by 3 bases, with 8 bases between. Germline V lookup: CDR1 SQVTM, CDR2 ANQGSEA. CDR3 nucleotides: TGCAGCGTCCTGGAACACACCGGGGAGCTGTTTTTT. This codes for CSVLEHTGELFF.

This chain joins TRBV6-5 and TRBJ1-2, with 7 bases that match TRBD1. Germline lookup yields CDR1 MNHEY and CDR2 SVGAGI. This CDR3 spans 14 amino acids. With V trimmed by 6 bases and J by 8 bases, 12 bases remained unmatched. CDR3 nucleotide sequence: TGTGCCAGCAGCACCGGGACAGCCTATTGGGGCTACACCTTC. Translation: CASSTGTAYWGYTF.

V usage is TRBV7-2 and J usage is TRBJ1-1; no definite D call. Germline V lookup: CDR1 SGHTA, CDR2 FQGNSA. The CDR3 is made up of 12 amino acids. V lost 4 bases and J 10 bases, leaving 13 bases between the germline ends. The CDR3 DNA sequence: TGTGCCAGCAGCTCGGACGGCCCGGGAGCTTTCTTT. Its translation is CASSSDGPGAFF.

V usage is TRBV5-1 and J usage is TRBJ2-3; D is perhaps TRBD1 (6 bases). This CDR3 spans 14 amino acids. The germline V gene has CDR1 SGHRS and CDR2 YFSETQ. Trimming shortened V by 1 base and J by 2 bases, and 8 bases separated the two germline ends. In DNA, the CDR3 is TGCGCCAGCAGCTTGAGGGGGACCACAGATACGCAGTATTTT. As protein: CASSLRGTTDTQYF. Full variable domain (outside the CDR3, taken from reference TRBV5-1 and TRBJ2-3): KAGVTQTPRYLIKTRGQQVTLSCSPISGHRSVSWYQQTPGQGLQFLFEYFSETQRNKGNFPGRFSGRQFSNSRSEMNVSTLELGDSALYLCASSLRGTTDTQYFGPGTRLTVL.

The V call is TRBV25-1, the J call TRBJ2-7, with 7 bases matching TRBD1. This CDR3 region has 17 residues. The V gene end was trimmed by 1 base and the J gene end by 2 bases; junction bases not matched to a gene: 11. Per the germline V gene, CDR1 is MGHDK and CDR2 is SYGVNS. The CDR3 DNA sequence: TGTGCCAGCAGTGAATCTCCCAACAGGGGATTGGCCTACGAGCAGTACTTC. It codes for CASSESPNRGLAYEQYF.

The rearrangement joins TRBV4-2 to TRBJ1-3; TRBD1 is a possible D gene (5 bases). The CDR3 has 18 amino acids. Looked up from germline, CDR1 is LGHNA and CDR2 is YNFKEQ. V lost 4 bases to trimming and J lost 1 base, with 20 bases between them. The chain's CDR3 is CASSPENRGPESGNTIYF. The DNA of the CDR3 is TGTGCCAGCAGCCCAGAAAATAGGGGACCTGAGTCTGGAAACACCATATATTTT.

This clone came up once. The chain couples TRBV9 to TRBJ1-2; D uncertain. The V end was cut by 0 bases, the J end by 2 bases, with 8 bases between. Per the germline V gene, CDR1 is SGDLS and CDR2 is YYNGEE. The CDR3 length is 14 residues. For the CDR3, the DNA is TGTGCCAGCAGCGTAGAGGACGGCAACTATGGCTACACCTTC. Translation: CASSVEDGNYGYTF.

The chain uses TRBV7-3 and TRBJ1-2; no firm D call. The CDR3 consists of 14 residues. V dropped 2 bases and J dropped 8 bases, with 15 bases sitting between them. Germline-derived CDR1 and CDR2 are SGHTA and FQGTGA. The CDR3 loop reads CASSLDAGKRGYTF. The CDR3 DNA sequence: TGTGCCAGCAGCTTAGACGCCGGAAAGAGGGGCTACACCTTC.

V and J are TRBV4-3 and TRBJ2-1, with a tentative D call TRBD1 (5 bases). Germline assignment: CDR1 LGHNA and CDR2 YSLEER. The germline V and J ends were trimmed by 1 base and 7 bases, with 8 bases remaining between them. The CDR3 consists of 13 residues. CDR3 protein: CASSQAGSNEQFF. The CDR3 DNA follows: TGCGCCAGCAGCCAAGCAGGGTCGAATGAGCAGTTCTTC.

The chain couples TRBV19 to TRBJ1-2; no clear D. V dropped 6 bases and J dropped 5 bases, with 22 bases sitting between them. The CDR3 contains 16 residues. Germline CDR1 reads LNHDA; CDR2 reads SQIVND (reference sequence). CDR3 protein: CASRTIVARGIYGYTF. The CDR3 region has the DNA TGTGCCAGTAGGACCATAGTAGCTAGAGGGATATATGGCTACACCTTC. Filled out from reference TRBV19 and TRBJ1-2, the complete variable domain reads DGGITQSPKYLFRKEGQNVTLSCEQNLNHDAMYWYRQDPGQGLRLIYYSQIVNDFQKGDIAEGYSVSREKKESFPLTVTSAQKNPTAFYLCASRTIVARGIYGYTFGSGTRLTVV.

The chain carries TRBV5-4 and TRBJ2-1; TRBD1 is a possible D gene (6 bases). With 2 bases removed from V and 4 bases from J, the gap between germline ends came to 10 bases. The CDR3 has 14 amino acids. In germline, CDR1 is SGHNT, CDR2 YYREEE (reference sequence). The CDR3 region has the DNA TGTGCCAGCAGCTTCCGGGACAAATACAATGAGCAGTTCTTC. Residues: CASSFRDKYNEQFF. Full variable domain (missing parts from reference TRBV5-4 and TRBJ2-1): ETGVTQSPTHLIKTRGQQVTLRCSSQSGHNTVSWYQQALGQGPQFIFQYYREEENGRGNFPPRFSGLQFPNYSSELNVNALELDDSALYLCASSFRDKYNEQFFGPGTRLTVL.

CDR3 region: CASSLEGAYEQYF. The CDR3 coding sequence is TGTGCCAGCAGCTTAGAGGGGGCCTACGAGCAGTACTTC. The chain combines TRBV7-9 with TRBJ2-7, with D perhaps matching TRBD1 (6 bases). Trimming cost V 1 base and J 2 bases, with 6 bases left between them. Germline CDR1 and CDR2: SEHNR and FQNEAQ (reference sequence). The CDR3 is 13 amino acids.

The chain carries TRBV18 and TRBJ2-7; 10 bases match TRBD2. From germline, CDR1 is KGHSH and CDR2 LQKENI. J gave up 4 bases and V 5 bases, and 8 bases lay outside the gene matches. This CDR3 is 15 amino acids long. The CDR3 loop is CASSTSGTSAYEQYF. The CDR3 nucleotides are TGTGCCAGCTCAACATCCGGGACTAGCGCGTACGAGCAGTACTTC.

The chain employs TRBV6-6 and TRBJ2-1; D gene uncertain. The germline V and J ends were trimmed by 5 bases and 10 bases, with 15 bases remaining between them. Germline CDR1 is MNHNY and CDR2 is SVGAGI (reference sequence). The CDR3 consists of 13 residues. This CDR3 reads CASSTGPVIEQFF. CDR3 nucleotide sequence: TGTGCCAGCAGTACCGGTCCTGTTATCGAGCAGTTCTTC.

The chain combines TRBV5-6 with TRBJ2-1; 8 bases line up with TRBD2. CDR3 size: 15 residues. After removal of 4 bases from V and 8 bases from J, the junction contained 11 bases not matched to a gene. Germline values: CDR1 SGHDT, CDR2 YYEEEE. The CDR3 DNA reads TGTGCCAGCAGCCCACGGGGGACTAGTGACGATGAGCAGTTCTTC. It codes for CASSPRGTSDDEQFF.

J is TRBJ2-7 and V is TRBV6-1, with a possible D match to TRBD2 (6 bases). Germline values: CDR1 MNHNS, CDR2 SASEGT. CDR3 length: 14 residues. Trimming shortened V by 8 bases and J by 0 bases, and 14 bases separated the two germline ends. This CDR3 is CASASVMGSYEQYF. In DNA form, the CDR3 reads TGTGCCAGCGCTAGCGTGATGGGCTCCTACGAGCAGTACTTC.

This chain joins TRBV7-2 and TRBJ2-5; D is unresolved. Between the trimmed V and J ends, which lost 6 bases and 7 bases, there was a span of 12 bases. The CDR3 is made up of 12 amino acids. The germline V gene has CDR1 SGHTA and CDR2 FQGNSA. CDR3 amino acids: CASRYSSGTQYF. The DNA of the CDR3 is TGTGCCAGCAGGTATTCTTCGGGGACCCAGTACTTC.

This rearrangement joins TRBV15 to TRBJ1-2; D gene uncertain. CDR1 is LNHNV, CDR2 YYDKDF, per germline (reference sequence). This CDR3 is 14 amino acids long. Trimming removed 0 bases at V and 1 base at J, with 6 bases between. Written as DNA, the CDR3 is TGTGCCACCAGCAGAGATCCCCGTAACTATGGCTACACCTTC. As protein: CATSRDPRNYGYTF. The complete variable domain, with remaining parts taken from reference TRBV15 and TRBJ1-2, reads DAMVIQNPRYQVTQFGKPVTLSCSQTLNHNVMYWYQQKSSQAPKLLFHYYDKDFNNEADTPDNFQSRRPNTSFCFLDIRSPGLGDTAMYLCATSRDPRNYGYTFGSGTRLTVV.

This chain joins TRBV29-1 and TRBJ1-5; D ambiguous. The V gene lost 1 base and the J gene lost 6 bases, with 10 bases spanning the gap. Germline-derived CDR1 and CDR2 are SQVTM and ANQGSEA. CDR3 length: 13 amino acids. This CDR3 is CSVEVWGCQPQHF. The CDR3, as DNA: TGCAGCGTTGAAGTCTGGGGTTGTCAGCCCCAGCATTTT.